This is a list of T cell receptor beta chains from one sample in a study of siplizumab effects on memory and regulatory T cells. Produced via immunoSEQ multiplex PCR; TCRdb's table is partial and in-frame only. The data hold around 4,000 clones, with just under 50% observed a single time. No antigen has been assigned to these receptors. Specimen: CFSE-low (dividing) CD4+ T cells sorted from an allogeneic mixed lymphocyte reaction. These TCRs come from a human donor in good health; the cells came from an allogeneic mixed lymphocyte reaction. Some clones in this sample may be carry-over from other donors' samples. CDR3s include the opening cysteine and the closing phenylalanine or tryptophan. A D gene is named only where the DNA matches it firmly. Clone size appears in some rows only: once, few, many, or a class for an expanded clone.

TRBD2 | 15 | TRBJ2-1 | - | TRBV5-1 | TGCGCCAGCAGCTTGGTAGCGGGAGGACTCGATGAGCAGTTCTTC | CASSLVAGGLDEQFF
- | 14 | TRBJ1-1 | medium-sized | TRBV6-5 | TGTGCCAGCAGTTACAGGCAGGGTGGGTCTGAAGCTTTCTTT | CASSYRQGGSEAFF
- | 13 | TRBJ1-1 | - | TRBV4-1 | TGCGCCAGCAGCCAAGACCCAGGGACAGAAGCTTTCTTT | CASSQDPGTEAFF
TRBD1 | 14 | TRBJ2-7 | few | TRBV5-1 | TGCGCCAGCAGCTTATACAGGGGAACCTACGAGCAGTACTTC | CASSLYRGTYEQYF
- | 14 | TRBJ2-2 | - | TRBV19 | TGTGCCAGTAGTATAATCGGACGCACCGGGGAGCTGTTTTTT | CASSIIGRTGELFF
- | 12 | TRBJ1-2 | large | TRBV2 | TGTGCCAGCAGTAGTGGTAGGGATGGCTACACCTTC | CASSSGRDGYTF
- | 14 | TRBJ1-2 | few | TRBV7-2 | TGTGCCAGCAGCTCCAAACAGGGCAACTATGGCTACACCTTC | CASSSKQGNYGYTF
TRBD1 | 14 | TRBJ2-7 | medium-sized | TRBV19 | TGTGCCAGTAGTTGGGGGACAGCCCCCTACGAGCAGTACTTC | CASSWGTAPYEQYF
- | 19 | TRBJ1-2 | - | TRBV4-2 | TGTGCCAGCAGCCAACTCGGTTTATTAGGGGCGACTGCTAACTATGGCTACACCTTC | CASSQLGLLGATANYGYTF
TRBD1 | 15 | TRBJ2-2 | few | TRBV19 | TGTGCCAGTAGCATACAGGGGGCGAACACCGGGGAGCTGTTTTTT | CASSIQGANTGELFF
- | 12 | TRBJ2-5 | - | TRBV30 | TGTGCCTGGAACCAGGGCGGCGAGACCCAGTACTTC | CAWNQGGETQYF
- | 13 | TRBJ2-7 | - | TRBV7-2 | TGTGCCAGCAGCCTTAAGGGCCTGCGCGAGCAGTACTTC | CASSLKGLREQYF
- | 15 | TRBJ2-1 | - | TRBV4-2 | TGTGCCAGCAGGCGGGACTTCGGCACTTACAATGAGCAGTTCTTC | CASRRDFGTYNEQFF
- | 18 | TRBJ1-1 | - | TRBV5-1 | TGCGCCAGCAGCCCTCGTAGAGGACCCGGGAATTTGAACACTGAAGCTTTCTTT | CASSPRRGPGNLNTEAFF
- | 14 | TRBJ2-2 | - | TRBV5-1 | TGCGCCAGCAGCTTTAGCGCCGTCGCCGGGGAGCTGTTTTTT | CASSFSAVAGELFF
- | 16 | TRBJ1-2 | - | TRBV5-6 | TGTGCCAGCCGCGCCCATCGGGGGGGGTGCAACTATGGCTACACCTTC | CASRAHRGGCNYGYTF
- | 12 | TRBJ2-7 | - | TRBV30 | TGTGCCTGGGGGTGGGGGACGAACGAGCAGTACTTC | CAWGWGTNEQYF
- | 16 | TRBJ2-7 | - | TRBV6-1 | TGTGCCAGCAGTGACCCTAGTTCCCCCACGGGGTATGAGCAGTACTTC | CASSDPSSPTGYEQYF
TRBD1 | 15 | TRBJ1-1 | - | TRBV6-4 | TGTGCCAGCGATAATTTCCAGGGGGCTGCCACTGAAGCTTTCTTT | CASDNFQGAATEAFF
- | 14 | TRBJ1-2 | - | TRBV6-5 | TGTGCCAGCAGTTACGGAGGATTTGGCTATGGCTACACCTTC | CASSYGGFGYGYTF
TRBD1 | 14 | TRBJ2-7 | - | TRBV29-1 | TGCAGCGTTCATTCTACAGGGGGCCCCTACGAGCAGTACTTC | CSVHSTGGPYEQYF
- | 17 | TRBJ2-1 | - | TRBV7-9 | TGTGCCAGCAGCTTAGTCTTCGGGACATACTCCTACAATGAGCAGTTCTTC | CASSLVFGTYSYNEQFF
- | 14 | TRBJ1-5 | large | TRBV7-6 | TGTGCCAGCAGCTCCAGTGGGGGCAATCAGCCCCAGCATTTT | CASSSSGGNQPQHF
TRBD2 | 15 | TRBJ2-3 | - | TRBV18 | TGTGCCAGCTCACCATTCCCCGGGGGGACAGATACGCAGTATTTT | CASSPFPGGTDTQYF
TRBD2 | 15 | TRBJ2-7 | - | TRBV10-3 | TGTGCCATTAGGGGTTCTAGCGGGGCGGTTAGCGAGCAGTACTTC | CAIRGSSGAVSEQYF
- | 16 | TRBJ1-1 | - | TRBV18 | TGTGCCAGCTCGCCGTACCTAATGAGTATGAACACTGAAGCTTTCTTT | CASSPYLMSMNTEAFF
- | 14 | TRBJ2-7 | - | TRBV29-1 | TGCAGCGTTGAGACGGATCGGAACCCCTACGAGCAGCACTTC | CSVETDRNPYEQHF
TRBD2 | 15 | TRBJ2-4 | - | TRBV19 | TGTGCCAGTAGTTTATATGGACTAGTTAGGAACATTCAGTACTTC | CASSLYGLVRNIQYF
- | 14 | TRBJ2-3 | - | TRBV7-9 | TGTGCCAGCAGCCGTGGGAGTTTGGGAGGTACGCAGTATTTT | CASSRGSLGGTQYF
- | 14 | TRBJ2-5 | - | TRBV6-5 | TGTGCCAGCAGCCCTGCTTTCGATGGAGAGACCCAGTACTTC | CASSPAFDGETQYF
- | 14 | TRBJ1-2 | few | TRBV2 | TGTGCCAGCAATATCGATACAGGGCGAAATGGCTACACCTTC | CASNIDTGRNGYTF
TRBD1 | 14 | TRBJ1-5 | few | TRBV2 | TGTGCCAGCAGTGAAGGACAGGGATATCAGCCCCAGCATTTT | CASSEGQGYQPQHF
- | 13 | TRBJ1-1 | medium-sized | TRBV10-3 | TGTGCCATCAGAGTAGGAGGGAACACTGAAGCTTTCTTT | CAIRVGGNTEAFF
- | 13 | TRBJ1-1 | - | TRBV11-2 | TGTGCCAGCAGCTTCTCTCAGAACACTGAAGCTTTCTTT | CASSFSQNTEAFF
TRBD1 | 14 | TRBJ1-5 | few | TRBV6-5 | TGTGCCAGCAGTTACGACAGGGGGCTTCAGCCCCAGCATTTT | CASSYDRGLQPQHF
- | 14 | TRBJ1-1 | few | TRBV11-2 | TGTGCCAGCAGCTTAGGCGGCAGGAACACTGAAGCTTTCTTT | CASSLGGRNTEAFF
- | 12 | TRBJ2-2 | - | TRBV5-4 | TGTGCCAGCAGCTTCGTCGCCGGGGAGCTGTTTTTT | CASSFVAGELFF
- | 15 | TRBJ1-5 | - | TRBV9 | TGTGCCAGCAGCGTAGGTCGGGGTAGCAATCAGCCCCAGCATTTT | CASSVGRGSNQPQHF
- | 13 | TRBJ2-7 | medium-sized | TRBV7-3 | TGTGCCAGCAGCCTCCAAGCCGGGGGCGAGCAGTACTTC | CASSLQAGGEQYF
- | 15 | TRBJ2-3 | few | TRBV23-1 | TGCGCCAGCAGTCAATCGTGCGGGTGTCGGCATACGCAGTATTTT | CASSQSCGCRHTQYF
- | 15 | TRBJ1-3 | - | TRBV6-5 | TGTGCCAGCAGTTACAGGGGATGGGCTGGAAACACCATATATTTT | CASSYRGWAGNTIYF
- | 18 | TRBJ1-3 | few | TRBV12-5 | TGTGCTAGTGGTTCGGGACTCATGTTTGGTGGCTCTGGAAACACCATATATTTT | CASGSGLMFGGSGNTIYF
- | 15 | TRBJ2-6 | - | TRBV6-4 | TGTGCCAGCAGTGACCTAGTCGCTGGGGCCAACGTCCTGACTTTC | CASSDLVAGANVLTF
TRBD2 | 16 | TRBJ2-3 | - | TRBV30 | TGTGCCTGGAGTGTCCTACGGGAGGGGGGTATACATACGCAGTATTTT | CAWSVLREGGIHTQYF
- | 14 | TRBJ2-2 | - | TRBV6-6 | TGTGCCAGCAGTCCCAGGATCGACACCGGGGAGCTGTTTTTT | CASSPRIDTGELFF
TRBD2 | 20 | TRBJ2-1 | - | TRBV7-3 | TGTGCCAGCAGCTTAAGAAGACTAGCGGGAGGGCCTTATTCATACAATGAGCAGTTCTTC | CASSLRRLAGGPYSYNEQFF
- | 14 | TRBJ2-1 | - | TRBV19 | TGTGCCAGTAGTCTTATGGACGGATACAATGAGCAGTTCTTC | CASSLMDGYNEQFF
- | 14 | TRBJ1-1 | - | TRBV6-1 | TGTGCCAGCAGCCAACTCGGGACGAGCACTGAAGCTTTCTTT | CASSQLGTSTEAFF
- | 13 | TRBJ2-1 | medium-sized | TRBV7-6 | TGTGCCAGCAGCTTAGTAGGGGGAAATGAGCAGTTCTTC | CASSLVGGNEQFF
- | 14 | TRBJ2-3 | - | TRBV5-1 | TGCGCCAGCAGCTCCGGACCCAACACAGATACGCAGTATTTT | CASSSGPNTDTQYF
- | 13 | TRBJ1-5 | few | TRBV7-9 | TGTGCCAGCAGCCCGGACCGAGTTCAGCCCCAGCATTTT | CASSPDRVQPQHF
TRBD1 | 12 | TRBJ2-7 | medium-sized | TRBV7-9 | TGTGCCAGCAGCCCGGGGGACGCAGGGGGCTACTTC | CASSPGDAGGYF